This T cell receptor (beta chain) was identified during a study of cytomegalovirus exposure and HLA in healthy donors (dated by TCRdb to the late 2010s). For the wider study: An earlier analysis of 587 of the donors reported approximately 270 Gb of sequence data and 120 million or so unique TCR beta sequences from some 180 million T cells. Approximately 330 gigabases of sequencing data and approximately 92 million unique TCR sequences made up an early release that covered approximately 650 HLA-typed donors. Of the 300 to 450 genotyped donors, 65% to 90% fell in the genetic ancestry cluster associated with self-reported Caucasian donors. The study aimed to test whether signatures of past pathogen exposure could be identified by cataloging public T cell receptors. The study profiled the T cell repertoires of fewer than 850 subjects by immunosequencing and related them to cytomegalovirus serostatus. A separate validation cohort of 100 to 150 different subjects was used in addition to the roughly 620-subject first cohort. High-throughput TCR immunosequencing, statistical association of individual TCRs with disease status, and machine learning were combined to predict cytomegalovirus infection status. To study patterns of TCR occurrence, a later analysis re-analyzed previously published TCR beta repertoires from under 750 donors and added high-resolution HLA genotyping. The later analysis used no new phenotypic data to find candidate immune exposures, relying instead on TCR beta sequences and their occurrence across donors. An earlier analysis of 500 to 750 of the donors applied high-throughput TCR beta sequencing to assess whether each TCR beta V gene segment acted as functional or pseudogenic. Donor age, sex, ethnicity and CMV serostatus were compiled together with the repertoire data. In a later genetic analysis, genome-wide SNP genotypes for about 60% of the 666 donors were used, and that subset was treated as a discovery cohort. Every discovery cohort repertoire had been produced on one sequencing platform. Class I and class II HLA loci were covered by the typing at four-digit resolution. The number of donors typed differed by locus, with roughly 620-640 for A, B, C, DRB1 and DQB1, 522 for DQA1, some 570 for DPA1, and 400 to 490 for DPB1. Roughly 5 DR-DQ haplotypes were handled as single units for association and clustering, since linkage in the cohort was strong. Across about 370 genotyped donors of the cohort, an average of roughly 200,000 unique TCR beta nucleotide sequences per donor were sequenced, and roughly 17% of those sequences were non-productive. Results the study describes overall, beyond this receptor: An earlier analysis of 450 to 750 of the donors showed that most TCR beta V segments appeared in productive rearrangements either about 87% or about 30% of the time, which broadly matched IMGT annotations. Compared with the roughly 710-donor mean, donors in an Asian-associated ancestry cluster had fewer N-insertions in productive TCRs, according to a later genetic analysis. For the cohort, immune exposure information was limited to CMV serostatus. Most TCR sequences were observed very rarely across donors, whereas some public TCRs were present in many individuals. In a later analysis, HLA-associated TCR beta chains showed more clonal expansion and lower generation probabilities than non-associated chains that were equally common. In a later analysis, most CMV-associated TCR beta chains were found to appear HLA-restricted, with HLA associations seemingly driven largely by CMV exposure. A further reported finding was that TCR beta sequences accurately predicted the HLA-A and HLA-B alleles for most subjects in the first cohort. According to a later analysis, TCR association rates differed among HLA loci, with DRB1 alleles showing the most associated TCRs and HLA-C alleles showing the fewest. An association between a missense DCLRE1C variant and V-gene and J-gene trimming of TCR beta chains was found in a later genetic analysis and replicated in an independent cohort. About 17 rarely observed V segments, including chromosome 9 orphons, were excluded from the earlier analysis of several hundred of the donors because counts were too low. HLA typing was unavailable for some donors at each locus, so association tests used only the typed subset. A cluster of highly shared sequence variants was judged likely to represent a technical artifact of the sequencing pipeline. When HLA alleles, especially DR and DQ, strongly co-occurred, TCR associations were difficult to assign to individual alleles. Correlated functional status among segregating V segments might reflect linkage disequilibrium, but an unknown experimental factor could not be ruled out. According to a later analysis, parvovirus B19, influenza, CMV and Epstein-Barr virus appeared linked to several top co-occurrence clusters. A later analysis associated 15,000 or so TCR beta sequences with specific HLA alleles at a false discovery rate of 0.05. Presence/absence analyses assumed roughly uniform sequencing depth across donors, an assumption that may not hold. The study listed 150 to 200 TCR beta chains as associated with cytomegalovirus. In this cohort, only TCR beta chains were sequenced, and detectable features were limited by the absence of alpha or paired-chain data. Some IMGT-functional V segments, including TRBV6-2 and TRBV6-3, could not be told apart with the 87-base-pair reads, so those segments were excluded. The classifier was reported to diagnose cytomegalovirus status with high specificity and sensitivity in both the original and validation cohorts. The authors suggested that the approach could potentially be extended to other disease states and immunological phenotypes. In vitro tests confirmed that a few of the cytomegalovirus-associated TCR beta chains recognize cytomegalovirus antigens.

The cohort was made up of hundreds of healthy bone marrow donors. At the time of sampling, every cohort member was nominally healthy, though immune exposures that went unrecorded were likely present. The donor was CMV seronegative and belonged to the group of roughly 330 seronegative cohort members. Each donor provided a peripheral blood sample, and peripheral blood mononuclear cells were used for TCR beta sequencing. Genomic DNA was extracted from the blood cell samples with the Qiagen DNeasy Blood Extraction Kit. In the case of this clone: Its specific antigen is unknown. It has no much larger one-base neighbor in the sample; base qualities were not kept.

Libraries were built with the immunoSEQ multiplex PCR assay. A mixture of 60 forward primers for TCR Vbeta segments and 13 reverse primers for TCR Jbeta segments was used in the multiplex PCR. A multiplex PCR assay on genomic DNA amplified the CDR3 region of rearranged TCR beta genes. The amplified TCR beta libraries were sequenced on the Illumina HiSeq System as 87-base-pair reads. The authors' analysis ran thus. A later analysis tallied roughly 80 million unique TCR beta chains across the 700 or so repertoires, and about 12 million of those chains were shared by two or more donors. To remove PCR and sequencing errors, raw reads were error-corrected and collapsed into unique sequences using a nearest-neighbor algorithm that merged closely related sequences. To assign V, D and J gene segments, CDR3 sequences were aligned to IMGT reference sequences. For a sequence to be retained, a match of at least six nucleotides to both a V gene segment and a J gene segment was required. A rearrangement was called productive if the CDR3 had no stop codons and remained in frame with V and J, and every other rearrangement was called non-productive. CDR3 was defined according to IMGT convention as the region running from the second conserved V-encoded cysteine to the conserved J-encoded phenylalanine. Sequences without an unambiguous match to a single V gene segment were excluded from the earlier analysis of about 600 of the donors. In an earlier analysis of almost 600 of the donors, a V segment was called functional when productive rearrangements were above 56.7%, and segregating when the standard deviation between donors exceeded 5%. A statistical classification framework was built to diagnose cytomegalovirus status from the catalog of TCR beta chain sequences. In a later analysis, TCR nucleotide sequences were compared against IMGT/GENE-DB human TR gene sequences so that V and J genes could be assigned. The TCRdist pipeline was used in a later analysis to assign CDR3 sequences and most-parsimonious VDJ recombination scenarios. A later analysis defined each TCR beta chain by its CDR3 amino acid sequence plus V-gene family, and excluded reads lacking a unique V-gene family. A later analysis removed 550 to 700 highly shared, low-generation-probability nucleotide sequences to deal with suspected cross-contamination and a sequencing artifact. In a later analysis, a clonal expansion index for each public chain was calculated from normalized within-repertoire ranks of inferred template counts. In a later analysis, generation probabilities were computed with a VDJ recombination model fitted to out-of-frame rearrangements, and the resulting probabilities were checked against IGoR. In a later analysis, TCR-TCR, TCR-HLA and TCR-CMV co-occurrence was scored with hypergeometric tests, and a repertoire-size bias correction was applied to TCR pairs. In a later analysis, false discovery rates were estimated by permuting HLA or CMV assignments 20 times. In a later analysis, co-occurring TCRs were grouped using DBSCAN, and TCRdist sequence similarity was added for clustering within HLA-allele-positive subsets. Repertoires with fewer than 30,000 or more than 120,000 public chains were left out of co-occurrence clustering, as were a handful of repertoires with anomalous nucleotide sharing. TCRdb provides this immuneACCESS table in a form limited to in-frame rearrangements. Some clones are lacking; in checked studies, under half of them reflect an unresolved V gene, and why the rest are absent is not known. V and J calls and clone size are copied from that table; D and trimming were computed from the DNA. The sample yields some 150,000 clones; 70% to 80% were counted once. Of the sample, 2.1% is held by the ten largest clones.

CDR1 and CDR2, looked up from the germline V gene, are MRHNA and SNTAGT. V gives up 0 bases and J gives up 4 bases, and the segment between their germline ends measures 9 bases. From its cysteine to its phenylalanine, the CDR3 spans 15 amino acids. Only the CDR3 portion is preserved as DNA: 45 bases, with reading frame beginning at the first base. This TCR was recovered from a man aged 25-40 years in good health and CMV-seronegative. The V gene is TRBV6-4 and the J gene is TRBJ2-2; the D gene is perhaps TRBD2, from 6 matching bases. Source material: PBMCs. The bases are TGTGCCAGCAGTGACTCAGGGGACTCCACCGGGGAGCTGTTTTTT. Its translation reads: CASSDSGDSTGELFF.